The T cell receptor (beta chain) described here comes from a study of blood T cell repertoires in COVID-19 (dated by TCRdb to about 2020). With respect to the entire study: The collaborator samples originated in the United States, Italy and Spain and spanned the acute and convalescent phases of COVID-19. The material from the prospective study consisted of cDNA or gDNA derived from T cells, B-cell-depleted T cells, or PBMCs. Subjects who had been exposed to COVID-19, were actively infected with it, or had recovered from it provided the deeply sampled blood TCRbeta repertoires that made up the dataset. The repertoires were released in a freely available public database meant as a resource for research on the immune response to SARS-CoV-2. Samples came from the ongoing ImmuneRACE study (first 160 participants) plus 1,254 subjects from 6 global collaborators. Nearly every sample came with metadata listing a de-identified subject ID, COVID-19 status, age in years and sex. Where available, HLA class I and class II types were taken from metadata supplied by the sample provider and were not determined by assay-based typing.

TCRbeta CDR3 regions were amplified from genomic DNA by means of the immunoSEQ Assay, a bias-controlled multiplex PCR. The original methods were these. Nucleated cell counts per sample were estimated from amplification of reference gene primers within the assay. Sequence reads were collapsed and filtered to measure the absolute abundance of every unique TCRbeta CDR3 rearrangement. For each sample, productive Simpson clonality was calculated as the square root of Simpson's diversity index across productive rearrangements. In its TCRdb copy, this immuneACCESS table keeps in-frame sequences only and misses some clones. Where compared with another copy, unresolved V genes explain less than half of these, and the others have no known cause. V and J calls and clone size follow that table, whereas D and trimming were derived from the DNA. Within this sample are 280,000 or so clones, with 85% to 90% of them counted one time only. 1.7% of the sample goes to the ten largest clones.

About this clone itself: Its antigen is currently not known. No much larger clonotype is one base removed from it; base qualities were not supplied.

Reading the germline V gene gives CDR1 SGHAT and CDR2 FQNNGV. The CDR3 has 14 amino acids, counting the end cysteine and phenylalanine. CDR3 DNA only is kept here, 42 bases in frame from base 1. The V end loses 4 bases and the J end loses 6 bases, and a stretch of 15 bases separates them. Enrolling through a virtual design, the prospective study's participants ranged in age from about 18 to 89 years and lived across approximately 25 United States geographic areas. Cohort assignment in the prospective study relied on participant-reported clinical history from a screening survey and a study questionnaire. Each participant in the prospective study had whole blood, serum and a nasopharyngeal or oropharyngeal swab collected by mobile phlebotomists. Prospective study participants could optionally give additional blood draws and questionnaires over a roughly two-month period. Before DNA extraction, prospective study blood samples were shipped either frozen or at room temperature.

Broader findings and caveats from the paper: The quantity of clinical and demographic metadata differed by source and by participant and was supplied without curation.

This receptor was taken from a young woman with acute COVID-19. This chain joins TRBV11-2 to TRBJ1-1, and possibly TRBD1, on 6 matching bases. Sequenced input: PBMCs or T cells enriched from blood (not recorded which). Read as DNA, the sequence is TGTGCCAGCAGCTCACAGGGTTTGACCGCTGAAGCTTTCTTT. Its translation is CASSSQGLTAEAFF.